The rows below give T cell receptor beta chains drawn from one sample of a study of blood T cell repertoires in COVID-19. Assay: immunoSEQ multiplex PCR; the TCRdb copy retains only in-frame clones and omits some. The sample yields around 170,000 clones, 75% to 90% seen once. The source material was peripheral blood. The receptors were gathered from a woman between 65 and 79 years old with COVID-19, enrolled during active disease. CDR3s include the opening cysteine and the closing phenylalanine or tryptophan. Fields, in order: V gene, clone size, J gene, D gene, CDR3 protein, CDR3 DNA. A D gene is named only where the DNA matches it firmly. Size is omitted from some rows. Given values are once, few, many or a class for expanded clones.

>TRBV7-2|.|TRBJ2-1|.
CASSSGGSYNEQFF
TGTGCCAGCAGCTCCGGGGGTTCCTACAATGAGCAGTTCTTC
>TRBV11-2|.|TRBJ2-4|TRBD1
CASSLVQGGNIQYF
TGTGCCAGCAGCTTAGTACAGGGGGGAAACATTCAGTACTTC
>TRBV5-1|.|TRBJ2-7|.
CASSLAGQGNEQYF
TGCGCCAGCAGCTTGGCCGGGCAGGGCAACGAGCAGTACTTC
>TRBV6-6|.|TRBJ1-2|TRBD1
CASSYSRTGGTYGYTF
TGTGCCAGCAGTTACTCGAGGACAGGGGGAACCTATGGCTACACCTTC
>TRBV6-1|.|TRBJ1-1|.
CASSEVRVNTEAFF
TGTGCCAGCAGTGAAGTAAGAGTGAACACTGAAGCTTTCTTT
>TRBV6-1|.|TRBJ1-1|.
CASSEETIGLWGTEAFF
TGTGCCAGCAGTGAAGAGACGATAGGACTTTGGGGTACTGAAGCTTTCTTT
>TRBV19|.|TRBJ2-7|TRBD2
CASDNWPSGPYEQYF
TGTGCCAGTGATAACTGGCCTAGCGGCCCCTACGAGCAGTACTTC
>TRBV5-1|.|TRBJ1-5|.
CASSSLGGDQPQHF
TGCGCCAGCAGCTCACTCGGGGGGGATCAGCCCCAGCATTTT
>TRBV19|.|TRBJ2-5|TRBD2
CASRASGSGGETQYF
TGTGCCAGTAGGGCTAGCGGGAGCGGGGGGGAGACCCAGTACTTC
>TRBV7-3|.|TRBJ2-1|TRBD2
CASSRTGLADEQFF
TGTGCCAGCAGTCGCACAGGACTAGCGGATGAGCAGTTCTTC
>TRBV2|.|TRBJ2-7|TRBD2
CASTPGGGSYEQYF
TGTGCCAGCACTCCTGGGGGGGGCTCCTACGAGCAGTACTTC
>TRBV11-3|.|TRBJ2-1|TRBD2
CASSLGLSGSSYNEQFF
TGTGCCAGCAGCTTAGGGTTAAGCGGGAGCTCCTACAATGAGCAGTTCTTC
>TRBV25-1|.|TRBJ1-6|TRBD1
CASSEAGTVYNSPLHF
TGTGCCAGCAGTGAGGCAGGGACAGTCTATAATTCACCCCTCCACTTT
>TRBV3-1/TRBV3-2|.|TRBJ2-7|TRBD2
CASSQAAGATYEQYF
TGTGCCAGCAGCCAAGCGGCGGGAGCGACCTACGAGCAGTACTTC
>TRBV28|.|TRBJ2-7|TRBD1
CASSSPGGTGNLEQYF
TGTGCCAGCAGTTCTCCCGGGGGGACAGGGAACTTAGAGCAGTACTTC
>TRBV2|few|TRBJ1-1|.
CASSAGLGNTEAFF
TGTGCCAGCAGCGCAGGGCTGGGGAACACTGAAGCTTTCTTT
>TRBV18|.|TRBJ1-6|.
CASSPSTGLGNSPLHF
TGTGCCAGCTCACCATCGACAGGACTAGGGAATTCACCCCTCCACTTT
>TRBV2|.|TRBJ1-2|TRBD1
CASSSGQGSGYTF
TGTGCCAGCAGTTCGGGACAGGGTAGTGGCTACACCTTC
>TRBV2|.|TRBJ2-5|TRBD2
CASRAGTSGQETQYF
TGTGCCAGCAGAGCCGGGACTAGCGGCCAAGAGACCCAGTACTTC
>TRBV30|.|TRBJ1-4|.
CAWSAGLNEKLFF
TGTGCCTGGAGTGCGGGTCTTAATGAAAAACTGTTTTTT
>TRBV10-3|.|TRBJ2-2|TRBD2
CAISEWTSGINTGELFF
TGTGCCATCAGTGAGTGGACTAGCGGGATTAACACCGGGGAGCTGTTTTTT
>TRBV10-3|.|TRBJ2-7|.
CAIRELYEQYF
TGTGCCATCAGAGAACTCTACGAGCAGTACTTC
>TRBV30|.|TRBJ2-7|TRBD1
CAWSVRGTGDINWGYEQYF
TGTGCCTGGAGTGTACGGGGGACAGGGGACATTAATTGGGGCTACGAGCAGTACTTC
>TRBV4-3|.|TRBJ2-1|TRBD2
CASGGLAGSEQFF
TGCGCCAGCGGGGGACTAGCGGGCTCTGAGCAGTTCTTC
>TRBV5-4|.|TRBJ2-7|TRBD2
CASSLGTSGKSGEQYF
TGTGCCAGCAGCTTGGGGACTAGCGGGAAATCGGGGGAGCAGTACTTC
>TRBV4-2|.|TRBJ2-3|TRBD2
CASSRTAGDADTQYF
TGTGCCAGCAGCCGCACTGCGGGAGACGCAGATACGCAGTATTTT
>TRBV7-2|.|TRBJ2-3|TRBD2
CASSLGLSGSGTDTQYF
TGTGCCAGCAGCTTAGGACTTAGCGGGTCCGGCACAGATACGCAGTATTTT
>TRBV4-1|.|TRBJ1-1|.
CASSLRGSTEAFF
TGCGCCAGCAGCCTCCGGGGATCAACTGAAGCTTTCTTT
>TRBV7-2|.|TRBJ1-5|TRBD1
CASSLATGVGQPQHF
TGTGCCAGCAGCTTAGCGACAGGGGTCGGTCAGCCCCAGCATTTT
>TRBV27|.|TRBJ1-1|.
CASSLSGDSYTEAFF
TGTGCCAGCAGTTTATCAGGGGATTCGTACACTGAAGCTTTCTTT
>TRBV7-2|.|TRBJ2-5|.
CASSFLALLQETQYF
TGTGCCAGCAGCTTCCTCGCACTCTTACAAGAGACCCAGTACTTC
>TRBV2|.|TRBJ2-2|TRBD2
CASNQGLAGGLLGELFF
TGTGCCAGCAATCAAGGGCTAGCGGGAGGACTACTTGGGGAGCTGTTTTTT
>TRBV18|.|TRBJ2-7|.
CASSPGQLSYEQYF
TGTGCCAGCTCACCGGGACAACTCTCCTACGAGCAGTACTTC
>TRBV19|.|TRBJ2-1|.
CASALAAAYNEQFF
TGTGCCAGTGCGTTGGCGGCCGCCTACAATGAGCAGTTCTTC
>TRBV18|.|TRBJ1-2|.
CASSAGDNYGYTF
TGTGCCAGCTCAGCAGGGGACAACTATGGCTACACCTTC
>TRBV5-8|.|TRBJ2-7|TRBD1
CASSHRTGKQYF
TGTGCCAGCAGCCACCGGACAGGGAAGCAGTACTTC
>TRBV7-8|.|TRBJ1-4|TRBD1
CASSYPTGTNEKLFF
TGTGCCAGCAGCTACCCGACAGGGACTAATGAAAAACTGTTTTTT
>TRBV5-5|.|TRBJ2-2|.
CASSLGLKYTGELFF
TGTGCCAGCAGCTTGGGACTTAAATACACCGGGGAGCTGTTTTTT
>TRBV24-1|few|TRBJ2-1|TRBD1
CATSDDRGSYNEQFF
TGTGCCACCAGTGATGACAGGGGGTCCTACAATGAGCAGTTCTTC
>TRBV7-2|.|TRBJ2-2|TRBD2
CASSYRTSGWEGAGELFF
TGTGCCAGCAGCTACCGGACTAGCGGGTGGGAGGGGGCCGGGGAGCTGTTTTTT
>TRBV4-3|.|TRBJ2-2|.
CASSQRPSVGGELFF
TGCGCCAGCAGCCAACGACCAAGCGTCGGCGGGGAGCTGTTTTTT
>TRBV28|.|TRBJ1-2|TRBD1
CASSGAGQGGYGYTF
TGTGCCAGCAGTGGCGCGGGACAGGGAGGGTATGGCTACACCTTC
>TRBV19|.|TRBJ2-2|.
CASSMKSLANTGELFF
TGTGCCAGTAGTATGAAGAGCTTGGCGAACACCGGGGAGCTGTTTTTT
>TRBV30|.|TRBJ2-1|TRBD1
CAWERQGIMVLNEQFF
TGTGCCTGGGAGAGACAGGGAATTATGGTACTCAATGAGCAGTTCTTC
>TRBV18|.|TRBJ1-1|.
CASSSSSNTEAFF
TGTGCCAGCTCATCCTCTTCGAACACTGAAGCTTTCTTT
>TRBV10-1|.|TRBJ2-1|TRBD2
CASSKTSGRLNGYNEQFF
TGCGCCAGCAGTAAGACTAGCGGGAGGCTGAATGGGTACAATGAGCAGTTCTTC
>TRBV7-9|.|TRBJ2-3|.
CASSSRTPAKTDTQYF
TGTGCCAGCAGCTCCAGGACACCGGCCAAAACAGATACGCAGTATTTT
>TRBV11-2|.|TRBJ1-1|TRBD1
CASRQRQGTIMNTEAFF
TGTGCCAGCAGACAACGACAGGGCACTATAATGAACACTGAAGCTTTCTTT